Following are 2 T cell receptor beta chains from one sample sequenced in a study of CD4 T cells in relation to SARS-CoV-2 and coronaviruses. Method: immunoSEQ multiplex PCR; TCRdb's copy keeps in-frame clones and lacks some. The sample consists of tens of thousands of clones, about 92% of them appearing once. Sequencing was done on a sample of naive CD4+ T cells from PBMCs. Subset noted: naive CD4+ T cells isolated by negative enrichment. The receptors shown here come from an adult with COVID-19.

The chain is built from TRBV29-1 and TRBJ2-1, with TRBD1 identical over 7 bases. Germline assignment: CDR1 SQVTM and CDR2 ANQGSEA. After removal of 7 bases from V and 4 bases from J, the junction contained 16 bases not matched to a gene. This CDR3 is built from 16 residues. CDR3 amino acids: CSALTQGTRLYNEQFF. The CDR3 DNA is TGCAGCGCCCTTACACAGGGGACGCGATTGTACAATGAGCAGTTCTTC.

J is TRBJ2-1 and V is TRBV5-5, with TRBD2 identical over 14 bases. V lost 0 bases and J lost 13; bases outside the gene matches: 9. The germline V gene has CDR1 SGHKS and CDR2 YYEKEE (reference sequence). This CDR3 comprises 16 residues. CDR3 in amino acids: CASSLVGTSGRGGQFF. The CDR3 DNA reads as TGTGCCAGCAGCTTGGTTGGGACTAGCGGGAGAGGGGGACAGTTCTTC. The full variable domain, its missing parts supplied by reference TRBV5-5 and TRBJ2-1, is DAGVTQSPTHLIKTRGQQVTLRCSPISGHKSVSWYQQVLGQGPQFIFQYYEKEERGRGNFPDRFSARQFPNYSSELNVNALLLGDSALYLCASSLVGTSGRGGQFFGPGTRLTVL.